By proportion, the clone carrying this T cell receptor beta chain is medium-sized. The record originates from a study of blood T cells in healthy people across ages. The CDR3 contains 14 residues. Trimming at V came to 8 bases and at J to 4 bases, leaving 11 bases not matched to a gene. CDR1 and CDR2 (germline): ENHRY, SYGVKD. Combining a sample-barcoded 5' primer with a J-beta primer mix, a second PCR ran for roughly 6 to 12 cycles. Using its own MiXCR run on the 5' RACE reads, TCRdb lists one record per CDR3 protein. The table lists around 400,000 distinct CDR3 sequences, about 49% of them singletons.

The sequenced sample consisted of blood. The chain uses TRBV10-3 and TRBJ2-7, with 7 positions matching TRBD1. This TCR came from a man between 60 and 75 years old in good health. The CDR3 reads CAIFDRDRTYEQYF. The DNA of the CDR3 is TGTGCCATCTTTGACCGGGACAGAACATACGAGCAGTACTTC.